This passage covers 9 T cell receptor beta chains from one sample sequenced in a study of graft-versus-host responses after intestinal transplantation. The assay was immunoSEQ multiplex PCR, and TCRdb's table has in-frame clones only and misses some. The data hold over 100,000 clones, with around 94% observed a single time. These receptors lack a known antigen. The source was unstimulated CD4+ T cells sorted from spleen or lymph node cells, collected before transplant. These receptors all stem from a human donor who was the organ donor for an intestinal transplant.

The V call is TRBV5-4, the J call TRBJ2-7; D unclear. V lost 3 bases and J lost 3, with 13 bases in between. Germline CDR1 SGHNT, CDR2 YYREEE (reference sequence). The CDR3 has 14 amino acids. The CDR3: CASSSGRTNYEQYF. The CDR3 region has the DNA TGTGCCAGCAGCTCCGGACGGACCAACTACGAGCAGTACTTC.

This sequence joins TRBV23-1 and TRBJ1-1; possible D gene TRBD1, 5 bases. TRBV23-1 is marked as an open reading frame, function uncertain. Trimming removed 0 bases at V and 4 bases at J, with 12 bases between. This CDR3 comprises 15 residues. The CDR3 here is CASSQSGLGATEAFF. CDR3 DNA sequence: TGCGCCAGCAGTCAATCCGGGTTAGGGGCCACTGAAGCTTTCTTT.

CDR3 residues: CASLQAGPDTQYF. CDR3 coding DNA: TGTGCCAGTCTTCAGGCCGGGCCAGATACGCAGTATTTT. The V gene is TRBV19, the J gene TRBJ2-3; D is uncertain. The ends were cut back, 8 bases at V and 4 bases at J, with 13 bases in the middle. The CDR3 consists of 13 residues. CDR1 is LNHDA and CDR2 is SQIVND in the germline V gene (reference sequence).

V is TRBV29-1 and J is TRBJ1-2; 9 bases map to TRBD1. The CDR3 sequence is 14 residues long. Looked up from germline, CDR1 is SQVTM and CDR2 is ANQGSEA. Trimming cost V 2 bases and J 0 bases; bases outside gene matches: 1. Here the CDR3 DNA reads TGCAGCGTTGAACGGACAGGGGCTAACTATGGCTACACCTTC. This translates into CSVERTGANYGYTF.

This clone is a singleton in its sample. The identical CDR3 is also encoded by other nucleotide sequences in the sample. V is TRBV11-3 and J is TRBJ1-1; no reliable D call. The CDR3 sequence is 13 residues long. Trimming shortened V by 4 bases and J by 3 bases, and 9 bases separated the two germline ends. Germline V gene data show CDR1 as SGHNT and CDR2 as YENEEA. CDR3 region: CASSSNTDTEAFF. The CDR3 DNA is TGTGCCAGCAGCTCCAACACGGACACTGAAGCTTTCTTT.

V is TRBV7-9 and J is TRBJ2-4; D possibly matches TRBD1 or TRBD2 (7 bases each). The V gene lost 5 bases and the J gene lost 1 base, with 15 bases spanning the gap. The CDR3 loop spans 16 amino acids. CDR1 and CDR2 from the germline V gene are SEHNR and FQNEAQ (reference sequence). DNA of the CDR3: TGTGCCAGCAGCGCTAGAGCGGGACAGGCCAAAAACATTCAGTACTTC. This gives the protein CASSARAGQAKNIQYF.

This clone has a single count. V is TRBV7-2 and J is TRBJ2-5; D is undetermined. V gave up 2 bases and J gave up 5 bases, with 3 bases separating them. Germline lookup yields CDR1 SGHTA and CDR2 FQGNSA. The CDR3 has 11 amino acids. The CDR3 spells CASSLMETQYF. Written as DNA, the CDR3 is TGTGCCAGCAGCTTAATGGAGACCCAGTACTTC. Full variable domain (outside the CDR3, taken from reference TRBV7-2 and TRBJ2-5): GAGVSQSPSNKVTEKGKDVELRCDPISGHTALYWYRQSLGQGLEFLIYFQGNSAPDKSGLPSDRFSAERTGGSVSTLTIQRTQQEDSAVYLCASSLMETQYFGPGTRLLVL.

The chain recombines TRBV7-9 with TRBJ2-7, with D possibly TRBD1 on 6 matching bases. Trimming cost V 3 bases and J 2 bases, with 11 bases left between them. CDR3 length: 14 residues. CDR1 is SEHNR and CDR2 is FQNEAQ in the germline V gene (reference sequence). The CDR3 reads CASSFWQGPYEQYF. The DNA of the CDR3 is TGTGCCAGCAGCTTCTGGCAGGGGCCCTACGAGCAGTACTTC.

V is TRBV28 and J is TRBJ2-2; 9 bases are shared with TRBD1. This CDR3 spans 15 amino acids. The V and J ends lost 6 bases and 3 bases, in that order; junction bases with no gene match: 5. The germline CDR1 and CDR2 sequences are MDHEN and SYDVKM. The CDR3 nucleotides are TGTGCCAGCAGACAGGGGGCGAGGGACACCGGGGAGCTGTTTTTT. Its translation: CASRQGARDTGELFF.